These 24 T cell receptor beta chains came from one sample sequenced in a study of blood T cell repertoires in COVID-19. The protocol was immunoSEQ multiplex PCR, while the TCRdb copy is restricted to in-frame clones and leaves out a portion. The sample lists some 130,000 clones; around 89% were seen once. The sample comprised peripheral blood. The receptor source for this set is a man in his sixties with COVID-19, enrolled during active disease.

J is TRBJ2-1 and V is TRBV5-1, with D unresolved. This CDR3 spans 14 amino acids. Germline CDR1 is SGHRS and CDR2 is YFSETQ. With 6 bases removed from V and 0 bases from J, the gap between germline ends came to 10 bases. DNA for the CDR3: TGCGCCAGCACCCCGTCGAGCTCCTACAATGAGCAGTTCTTC. It codes for CASTPSSSYNEQFF.

The V gene is TRBV3-1 (or the pseudogene TRBV3-2), the J gene TRBJ1-1, with D perhaps TRBD1 (5 bases). Between the trimmed V and J ends, which lost 1 base and 1 base, there was a span of 7 bases. CDR3 length equals 14 residues. CDR1 is LGHDT, CDR2 YNNKEL, per germline (reference sequence). The CDR3 DNA is TGTGCCAGCAGCCAAGTGGGGGGGAACACTGAAGCTTTCTTT. It translates to CASSQVGGNTEAFF.

This CDR3 is CASSQDPTSGGHYEQYF. CDR3 coding DNA: TGCGCCAGCAGCCAAGACCCCACTAGCGGGGGACACTACGAGCAGTACTTC. The gene calls are TRBV4-3 and TRBJ2-7; 11 bases agree with TRBD2. After removal of 0 bases from V and 3 bases from J, the junction contained 7 bases not matched to a gene. Germline lookup yields CDR1 LGHNA and CDR2 YSLEER. CDR3 length equals 17 residues.

The chain couples TRBV11-3 to TRBJ2-3; D may be TRBD2 (7 bases). V shed 4 bases and J shed 5 bases, with 16 bases lying between them. The CDR3 has 15 amino acids. Germline V lookup: CDR1 SGHNT, CDR2 YENEEA. The CDR3 here is CASSSAGGQRDTQYF. CDR3 nucleotides: TGTGCCAGCAGCTCGGCCGGGGGGCAGAGAGATACGCAGTATTTT.

Only a few counts were recorded for this clone. V usage is TRBV4-2 and J usage is TRBJ2-2; D might be TRBD2 (6 bases). V lost 0 bases to trimming and J lost 7 bases, with 12 bases between them. There are 15 residues in the CDR3. The germline gives CDR1 LGHNA, CDR2 YNFKEQ. The CDR3, as DNA: TGTGCCAGCAGCCAAGATACTAGCTCTGGCGGGGAGCTGTTTTTT. Translation gives CASSQDTSSGGELFF.

This chain uses TRBV6-5 with TRBJ2-3, with 13 bases matching TRBD2. Germline values: CDR1 MNHEY, CDR2 SVGAGI. The CDR3 length is 16 residues. V trimming: 0 bases; J trimming: 7 bases; junction bases outside the gene matches: 4. DNA for the CDR3: TGTGCCAGCAGTTACTCGGGACTAGCGGGGTCTTATACGCAGTATTTT. Protein product: CASSYSGLAGSYTQYF.

The chain is built from TRBV30 and TRBJ1-6; D possibly corresponds to TRBD1 (5 bases). V lost 4 bases, J lost 8 bases, and 18 bases lay in between. The germline gives CDR1 GTSNPN, CDR2 SVGIG (reference sequence). This CDR3 has 15 residues. This CDR3 reads CAWTEPNLRDSPLHF. In nucleotides, the CDR3 is TGTGCCTGGACCGAACCTAATCTCAGGGATTCACCCCTCCACTTT.

The V gene is TRBV21-1, the J gene TRBJ1-5; the D call of TRBD1 is as the table states it, not checked on the DNA. TRBV21-1 is marked as a pseudogene. This CDR3 spans 18 amino acids. The CDR3 DNA follows: TGTGCCAGCAGAACACTACTCCGGGACAGGGTTGCCCCTCAGCCCCAGCATTTT. This sequence encodes CASRTLLRDRVAPQPQHF.

The rearrangement uses TRBV5-1 and TRBJ1-1, with 9 bases aligning to TRBD1. Germline lookup yields CDR1 SGHRS and CDR2 YFSETQ. V shed 4 bases and J 1 base; nucleotides not matched to a gene: 8. The CDR3 has 16 residues. The CDR3 sequence: CASSISPGQGNTEAFF. CDR3 nucleotides: TGCGCCAGCAGCATTTCACCGGGACAGGGGAACACTGAAGCTTTCTTT.

This chain links TRBV5-1 with TRBJ2-2; a weak D match, TRBD1 (6 bases). Trimming took 4 bases from V and 2 from J, leaving 12 bases between them. From germline, CDR1 is SGHRS and CDR2 YFSETQ. The CDR3 loop spans 15 amino acids. The CDR3 reads CASSPRTANTGELFF. For the CDR3, the DNA is TGCGCCAGCAGCCCCCGGACAGCTAACACCGGGGAGCTGTTTTTT.

The chain carries TRBV9 and TRBJ1-1; TRBD1 might be the D (6 bases). This CDR3 is built from 15 residues. Germline CDR1 is SGDLS and CDR2 is YYNGEE. Trimming pared 0 bases from V and 3 bases from J, leaving 12 bases between. The CDR3 DNA reads TGTGCCAGCAGCGTAGCCGGCAGGGGAGACACTGAAGCTTTCTTT. The encoded protein is CASSVAGRGDTEAFF.

V usage is TRBV19 and J usage is TRBJ2-3; D is possibly TRBD2 (6 bases). V gave up 6 bases and J gave up 12 bases, with 16 bases separating them. This CDR3 contains 12 residues. Germline lookup yields CDR1 LNHDA and CDR2 SQIVND (reference sequence). The CDR3 loop is CASSDGGMSQYF. The CDR3 coding sequence is TGTGCCAGTAGCGACGGAGGGATGAGTCAGTATTTT. Variable domain in full (rest from reference TRBV19 and TRBJ2-3): DGGITQSPKYLFRKEGQNVTLSCEQNLNHDAMYWYRQDPGQGLRLIYYSQIVNDFQKGDIAEGYSVSREKKESFPLTVTSAQKNPTAFYLCASSDGGMSQYFGPGTRLTVL.

This chain connects TRBV28 to TRBJ1-1; D is perhaps TRBD1 (6 bases). Trimming took 5 bases from V and 1 from J, leaving 14 bases between them. CDR3 length: 15 amino acids. Germline CDR1 and CDR2: MDHEN and SYDVKM. In nucleotides, the CDR3 is TGTGCCAGCAGTCCAGGAGGGGGGGCGAACACTGAAGCTTTCTTT. Protein sequence: CASSPGGGANTEAFF.

V and J are TRBV6-2 or TRBV6-3 and TRBJ2-1; perhaps TRBD2 as D (6 bases). This CDR3 is built from 15 residues. The V and J ends lost 6 bases and 5 bases respectively, with 17 bases between them. Germline V gene data show CDR1 as MNHEY and CDR2 as SVGEGT. CDR3 in amino acids: CASSSRSGLNNEQFF. In DNA form, the CDR3 reads TGTGCCAGCAGCTCCCGATCAGGACTAAACAATGAGCAGTTCTTC.

The chain couples TRBV9 to TRBJ2-5; tentative D call: TRBD2 (5 bases). V lost 4 bases and J lost 5, with 18 bases in between. The germline CDR1 and CDR2 sequences are SGDLS and YYNGEE. The CDR3 is 15 amino acids. CDR3 residues: CASSLRGLAGETQYF. For the CDR3, the DNA is TGTGCCAGCAGCTTGAGAGGGCTAGCCGGGGAGACCCAGTACTTC.

This CDR3 is CAISSDRGGMGEKLFF. As DNA, the CDR3 is TGTGCCATCAGTTCCGACAGGGGAGGTATGGGTGAAAAACTGTTTTTT. The V and J genes are TRBV10-3 and TRBJ1-4; 8 bases fit TRBD1. V shed 5 bases and J 7 bases; nucleotides not matched to a gene: 12. The CDR3 loop spans 16 amino acids. CDR1 and CDR2 from the germline V gene are ENHRY and SYGVKD.

The chain carries TRBV29-1 and TRBJ1-2; D unclear. CDR3 size: 13 residues. V was shortened by 4 bases and J by 8 bases, with 17 bases between the two germline ends. Germline CDR1 is SQVTM and CDR2 is ANQGSEA. CDR3 DNA sequence: TGCAGCGTTGTAGTCTGGCAGGCGGGAGGCTACACCTTC. Protein product: CSVVVWQAGGYTF.

This chain uses TRBV18 with TRBJ2-3, with 10 bases aligning to TRBD2. The CDR3 is made up of 16 amino acids. Per the germline V gene, CDR1 is KGHSH and CDR2 is LQKENI. V shed 1 base, J shed 3 bases, and the junction held 4 bases outside the gene matches. CDR3 bases: TGTGCCAGCTCACCACGACTAGCGGGTTTTACAGATACGCAGTATTTT. Translation: CASSPRLAGFTDTQYF.

The V call is TRBV12-5, the J call TRBJ2-1, with 10 nucleotides matching TRBD1. V shed 7 bases, J shed 4 bases, and the junction held 4 bases outside the gene matches. Per the germline V gene, CDR1 is LGHNT and CDR2 is FRNRAP. The CDR3 has 14 amino acids. The CDR3: CASVPGQGYNEQFF. The CDR3 DNA is TGTGCTAGTGTCCCGGGACAGGGGTACAATGAGCAGTTCTTC.

This chain joins TRBV7-2 and TRBJ2-6; 7 bases line up with TRBD2. The germline V gene encodes CDR1 SGHTA and CDR2 FQGNSA. This CDR3 has 17 residues. Trimming at V came to 7 bases and at J to 1 base, leaving 10 bases not matched to a gene. For the CDR3, the DNA is TGTGCCAGCACCTCCCACCGGGGGGTTTCTGGGGCCAACGTCCTGACTTTC. Translated, it gives CASTSHRGVSGANVLTF. Variable domain in full (rest from reference TRBV7-2 and TRBJ2-6): GAGVSQSPSNKVTEKGKDVELRCDPISGHTALYWYRQSLGQGLEFLIYFQGNSAPDKSGLPSDRFSAERTGGSVSTLTIQRTQQEDSAVYLCASTSHRGVSGANVLTFGAGSRLTVL.

The genes are TRBV5-6 and TRBJ2-2, with D perhaps matching TRBD1 (5 bases). V was pared by 7 bases and J by 0 bases, with 19 bases between. Looked up from germline, CDR1 is SGHDT and CDR2 is YYEEEE. This CDR3 comprises 17 residues. The CDR3 sequence: CASSPLGPGANTGELFF. The CDR3 region has the DNA TGTGCCAGCTCACCCTTGGGGCCAGGCGCGAACACCGGGGAGCTGTTTTTT.

This clone appeared once. This chain connects TRBV19 to TRBJ1-2; D unclear. Trimming pared 2 bases from V and 7 bases from J, leaving 8 bases between. CDR1 and CDR2 (germline): LNHDA, SQIVND (reference sequence). This CDR3 comprises 12 residues. DNA for the CDR3: TGTGCCAGTAGTATACCCCCCCTTGGCTACACCTTC. This codes for CASSIPPLGYTF.

Remarks on this clone: The sample holds other DNA sequences that translate to the same CDR3. CDR3 in DNA: TGTGCCGTAAAGCGGGACTACGGCACAGATACGCAGTATTTT. Translation: CAVKRDYGTDTQYF. V is TRBV27 and J is TRBJ2-3; 7 bases are a match to TRBD2. The germline gives CDR1 MNHEY, CDR2 SMNVEV (reference sequence). This CDR3 has 14 amino acids. J gave up 1 base and V 11 bases, and 9 bases lay outside the gene matches.

The chain recombines TRBV15 with TRBJ1-2, with D possibly matching TRBD1 (6 bases). The CDR3 runs 13 residues. Per germline, CDR1 LNHNV and CDR2 YYDKDF (reference sequence). The V end was cut by 3 bases, the J end by 4 bases, with 9 bases between. CDR3 sequence: CATSSGTSYGYTF. For the CDR3, the DNA is TGTGCCACCAGCAGCGGGACAAGCTATGGCTACACCTTC.